This T cell receptor (beta chain) originates from a study of OX40 agonist ivuxolimab in advanced cancers. As for the study in general: Patients in dose escalation had liver, melanoma, kidney or head and neck cancers. Study-wide results and limits: Compared with others, partial responders at 0.1-3.0 mg/kg displayed clonal expansion among the lowest.

The V end was cut by 6 bases, the J end by 4 bases, with 8 bases between. Germline lookup yields CDR1 SNHLY and CDR2 FYNNEI. This CDR3 contains 12 residues. In the case of this clone: Its antigen is currently unknown.

Profiled with immunoSEQ multiplex PCR; TCRdb holds only in-frame clones, not every one. This sample yields some 140,000 clones, of which around 93% are seen a single time; about 0.93% belongs to the top ten. The sequencing used CD4+ or CD8+ T cells sorted from blood, collected in a trial of the OX40 agonist ivuxolimab. The sequence was collected from an adult with an advanced solid tumor such as melanoma, head and neck, liver or kidney cancer. This chain connects TRBV2 to TRBJ2-3; D unresolved. The chain's CDR3 is CASRRVSDTQYF. The DNA for the CDR3 is TGTGCCAGCAGACGAGTGTCAGATACGCAGTATTTT.